The T cell receptor beta chain under discussion was sequenced for a study of CD8+ T cells in alopecia areata. Study overall: The study gave treated patients oral tofacitinib at 5 to 10 mg twice daily.

This clone was counted only a few times. Its specificity is not known. Reverse transcribed after extraction, RNA yielded cDNA as the sequencing template. Here immunoSEQ multiplex PCR was the method, and the copy in TCRdb shows in-frame clones only, minus some. Among some 170,000 clones listed, 58% were seen once. V lost 4 bases to trimming and J lost 2 bases; unmatched junction nucleotides: 10. Germline assignment: CDR1 SQVTM and CDR2 ANQGSEA. This CDR3 region has 16 residues. Treatment defined: oral pan-JAK inhibitor, 5-10 mg twice daily. General study points: Possibly as an HLA-related effect, TCR sharing across patients appeared less clear than in mice. Clonality in the scalp and expanded CD8+ clones ranked among the top 100 were significantly decreased by tofacitinib.

The specimen comprised CD4+ T cells sorted from blood, sampled at roughly week 58, from a patient treated with tofacitinib. The chain links TRBV29-1 to TRBJ2-4; 8 bases align to TRBD1. This clonotype originated in a human donor with alopecia areata. CDR3 amino acids: CSVAQGAGWTKNIQYF. The CDR3, as DNA: TGCAGCGTTGCTCAGGGGGCAGGGTGGACCAAAAACATTCAGTACTTC.